This T cell receptor (beta chain) was profiled in a study of CD8+CD57+ T cells in acquired aplastic anemia. Across the whole study: The study obtained 8.5 million to 12 million reads on average for CD4+ cells from healthy donors.

V was pared by 2 bases and J by 4 bases, with 2 bases of the junction left unmatched. This CDR3 has 14 amino acids. Germline loops: CDR1 DFQATT, CDR2 SNEGSKA (reference sequence). Genomic DNA, serving as template, underwent TCR beta VDJ and CDR3 profiling. TCRdb reanalysed the reads using MiXCR and keeps one entry per CDR3 protein. The table shows roughly 180,000 distinct CDR3 sequences, with around 45% occurring only once. This clonotype came up many times. The antigen is unknown. Study-level findings and limits: Patients and healthy controls showed no significant CD8+ Simpson's diversity difference.

The sequencing sample was made of sorted CD4+, CD8+, or CD8+CD57+ T cells (not recorded which) from PBMCs. The chain uses TRBV20-1 and TRBJ2-5; 12 bases fit TRBD2. This TCR was recovered from a human donor in good health. The CDR3 is CSARTSGRRETQYF. For the CDR3, the DNA is TGCAGTGCTAGAACTAGCGGGAGGCGAGAGACCCAGTACTTC.